This TCR beta chain comes out of a study of long-term antiretroviral therapy in people with HIV. About the research overall: The oldest specimens predate the 2015 immediate-ART recommendation by about a decade. The study, taken as a whole, reports: HIV repertoires had narrower CDR3 length ranges than controls.

V lost 6 bases to trimming and J lost 6 bases; unmatched junction nucleotides: 9. The CDR3 sequence is 15 residues long. Germline V gene lookup returns CDR1 KGHSH and CDR2 LQKENI. About this clone: The antigen is not known.

Run at survey level, the immunoSEQ assay was version v3.0. Sequencing aimed to cover about 40,000-50,000 T-cell genomes per sample. Repertoires were generated with immunoSEQ multiplex PCR, while TCRdb's copy carries only in-frame clones and drops some. This sample has 16,000 or so clones; about 95% occur once, and the top ten carry about 1.4%. This receptor was identified in a man aged 25-45 years with HIV. This sample comprised unsorted PBMCs, obtained more than 10 years after starting antiretroviral therapy. V gene TRBV18 combines with J gene TRBJ2-1, with 9 bases aligning to TRBD1. The CDR3 bases are TGTGCCAGCTCCCTGATGGGACAGGGATTCAATGAGCAGTTCTTC. Encoded protein: CASSLMGQGFNEQFF.